This T cell receptor beta chain was retrieved from a study of blood T cell repertoires in COVID-19. The wider study: COVID-19 samples from acute and convalescent phases originated in the United States, Italy and Spain. T cells, B-cell-depleted T cells, or PBMCs provided the cDNA or gDNA that served as material.

In the authors' methods: By means of reference gene primer amplification, nucleated cell counts were estimated. Method: immunoSEQ multiplex PCR; TCRdb's copy keeps in-frame clones and lacks some. That table furnishes V, J and clone size, whereas the DNA furnished D and trimming. The sample consists of more than 95,000 clones, around nine tenths of them appearing once. Seattle patients were enrolled during active infection and followed longitudinally. This TCR was sampled from a man in his fifties with COVID-19, enrolled during active disease. Sequenced sample: peripheral blood.

CDR3 loop: CASSRGDRDHYEQYF. In DNA, the CDR3 is TGCGCCAGCAGCCGCGGGGACAGGGATCACTACGAGCAGTACTTC. V usage is TRBV4-1 and J usage is TRBJ2-7; 9 bases are a match to TRBD1. Germline loops: CDR1 MGHRA, CDR2 YSYEKL. With V trimmed by 4 bases and J by 3 bases, 7 bases remained unmatched. The CDR3 covers 15 residues.